This TCR beta chain is drawn from a study of T cells after yellow fever vaccination. Study-wide points: Clones that expanded after primary vaccination mostly reappeared after the booster (96% CD4, approximately 89% CD8). The secondary response peaked faster, at day 5 versus 15, but was weaker.

On this clonotype itself: Its target is not known.

Each CDR3 protein gets one entry after TCRdb re-called the 5' RACE reads with MiXCR. The data hold around 70,000 distinct CDR3 sequences, with roughly 6.9% observed a single time. CDR3 length equals 15 residues. Per the germline V gene, CDR1 is LGHDT and CDR2 is YNNKEL (reference sequence). Trimming removed 4 bases at V and 5 bases at J, with 14 bases between. This clonotype was obtained from a man aged 18 to 30 who received the YFV17D yellow fever vaccine. The V call is TRBV3-1, the J call TRBJ2-2; D gene ambiguous. This specimen consisted of CD8+ T cells sorted from PBMCs, obtained 5 to 6 days after the first yellow fever vaccination. CDR3 loop: CASSPALSRTGELFF. As DNA, the CDR3 is TGTGCCAGCAGCCCCGCCCTAAGTCGGACCGGGGAGCTGTTTTTT.